The 28 T cell receptor beta chains listed next were all sequenced from one sample in a study of blood T cell repertoires in COVID-19. Assay: immunoSEQ multiplex PCR; the TCRdb copy retains only in-frame clones and omits some. The sample records approximately 100,000 clones, around 87% being singletons. Material for sequencing was peripheral blood. The receptor set was obtained from an elderly woman with acute or convalescent COVID-19.

This chain connects TRBV6-5 to TRBJ1-2; perhaps TRBD1 as D (5 bases). Germline V lookup: CDR1 MNHEY, CDR2 SVGAGI. Deletions cut 1 base from V and 7 bases from J, with 10 bases between. This CDR3 comprises 13 residues. The CDR3 coding sequence is TGTGCCAGCAGTTACTTAGGGCAGGGTGGCTACACCTTC. It specifies CASSYLGQGGYTF.

The genes are TRBV5-4 and TRBJ2-7; 12 positions agree with TRBD1. Germline CDR1 and CDR2: SGHNT and YYREEE (reference sequence). The CDR3 is made up of 14 amino acids. The V segment lost 4 bases and the J segment 6 bases; nucleotides outside the gene matches: 5. CDR3 amino acids: CASSVGQGAIEQYF. In nucleotides, the CDR3 is TGTGCCAGCAGCGTGGGACAGGGGGCTATCGAGCAGTACTTC.

V gene TRBV5-5 combines with J gene TRBJ2-2; unclear D gene. Germline V gene data show CDR1 as SGHKS and CDR2 as YYEKEE (reference sequence). The CDR3 runs 14 residues. The V end lost 4 bases, the J end lost 2 bases, and 9 bases lay between the germline ends. CDR3 region: CASSVRGNTGELFF. DNA of the CDR3: TGTGCCAGCAGCGTGAGAGGTAACACCGGGGAGCTGTTTTTT. Together with reference TRBV5-5 and TRBJ2-2, the CDR3 gives the full variable domain: DAGVTQSPTHLIKTRGQQVTLRCSPISGHKSVSWYQQVLGQGPQFIFQYYEKEERGRGNFPDRFSARQFPNYSSELNVNALLLGDSALYLCASSVRGNTGELFFGEGSRLTVL.

V is TRBV18 and J is TRBJ1-4; the D gene is possibly TRBD1 (5 bases). Germline V gives CDR1 KGHSH, CDR2 LQKENI. The CDR3 is 15 amino acids. Trimming stripped 1 base from V and 7 bases from J, with 13 bases between. The CDR3 nucleotides read TGTGCCAGCTCACCACGGTCAGGGCGAGGTGAAAAACTGTTTTTT. Protein product: CASSPRSGRGEKLFF.

This chain uses TRBV16 with TRBJ1-3, with TRBD1 matching 8 bases. J was trimmed by 0 bases and V by 2 bases; bases with no gene match: 3. Per the germline V gene, CDR1 is KGHSY and CDR2 is FQNENV. The CDR3 has 16 residues. The CDR3 loop is CASSQNRGSSGNTIYF. The CDR3 bases are TGTGCCAGCAGCCAAAACAGGGGGAGCTCTGGAAACACCATATATTTT. Drawing the rest from reference TRBV16 and TRBJ1-3, the complete variable domain is GEEVAQTPKHLVRGEGQKAKLYCAPIKGHSYVFWYQQVLKNEFKFLISFQNENVFDETGMPKERFSAKCLPNSPCSLEIQATKLEDSAVYFCASSQNRGSSGNTIYFGEGSWLTVV.

J is TRBJ1-1 and V is TRBV19; D is undetermined. Germline lookup yields CDR1 LNHDA and CDR2 SQIVND (reference sequence). Trimming stripped 1 base from V and 6 bases from J, with 12 bases between. This CDR3 comprises 14 residues. This CDR3 is CASSIGRAAAEAFF. CDR3 bases: TGTGCCAGTAGTATAGGAAGGGCAGCGGCTGAAGCTTTCTTT. Based on the CDR3 plus reference TRBV19 and TRBJ1-1, the full variable domain is DGGITQSPKYLFRKEGQNVTLSCEQNLNHDAMYWYRQDPGQGLRLIYYSQIVNDFQKGDIAEGYSVSREKKESFPLTVTSAQKNPTAFYLCASSIGRAAAEAFFGQGTRLTVV.

This chain joins TRBV3-1 (or the pseudogene TRBV3-2) and TRBJ1-4, with D possibly TRBD1 on 6 matching bases. The CDR3 contains 11 residues. CDR1 is LGHDT and CDR2 is YNNKEL in the germline V gene (reference sequence). Trimming removed 3 bases at V and 14 bases at J, with 10 bases between. The CDR3 sequence: CASSQGTSLFF. In nucleotides, the CDR3 is TGTGCCAGCAGCCAGGGGACATCCCTGTTTTTT.

This clone was seen a single time. The rearrangement uses TRBV24-1 and TRBJ2-1; D call uncertain. Germline CDR1 is KGHDR and CDR2 is SFDVKD. The CDR3 covers 16 residues. Trimming pared 1 base from V and 6 bases from J, leaving 15 bases between. DNA of the CDR3: TGTGCCACCAGTGATTTCTACGGAGACGGATTCAATGAGCAGTTCTTC. Protein sequence: CATSDFYGDGFNEQFF.

This chain uses TRBV11-2 with TRBJ1-2, with 9 bases aligning to TRBD1. This CDR3 spans 13 amino acids. V trimming: 6 bases; J trimming: 8 bases; junction bases outside the gene matches: 7. Per the germline V gene, CDR1 is SGHAT and CDR2 is FQNNGV. The CDR3 DNA sequence: TGTGCCAGCAGTTTGGACAGGGGAATAGGCTACACCTTC. It yields the protein CASSLDRGIGYTF.

This clone was observed a handful of times. This chain connects TRBV7-9 to TRBJ1-1; unclear D gene. The CDR3 totals 16 residues. The germline V and J ends were trimmed by 5 bases and 1 base, with 17 bases remaining between them. Germline V CDR1 and CDR2: SEHNR, FQNEAQ (reference sequence). In DNA, the CDR3 is TGTGCCAGCAGCCCGGGAAATAAATTAAGGAACACTGAAGCTTTCTTT. Translating it yields CASSPGNKLRNTEAFF.

The chain recombines TRBV18 with TRBJ2-6, with D uncertain. V was shortened by 3 bases and J by 4 bases, with 10 bases between the two germline ends. Germline V gives CDR1 KGHSH, CDR2 LQKENI. The CDR3 runs to 15 residues. This CDR3 reads CASSPPGIGANVLTF. The CDR3 DNA reads as TGTGCCAGCTCACCCCCAGGAATCGGGGCCAACGTCCTGACTTTC.

This clone was seen once. The chain couples TRBV24-1 to TRBJ1-1, with 9 bases aligning to TRBD1. V shed 5 bases and J 3 bases; nucleotides not matched to a gene: 0. Germline V gene lookup returns CDR1 KGHDR and CDR2 SFDVKD. This CDR3 contains 13 residues. The CDR3 reads CATSGDRDTEAFF. The DNA of the CDR3 is TGTGCCACCAGTGGGGACAGGGACACTGAAGCTTTCTTT.

The gene calls are TRBV18 and TRBJ2-1, with D possibly TRBD2 on 6 matching bases. This CDR3 region has 17 residues. With 3 bases removed from V and 7 bases from J, the gap between germline ends came to 22 bases. CDR1 and CDR2 from the germline V gene are KGHSH and LQKENI. CDR3 amino acids: CASSPATEKKGTNEQFF. CDR3 sequence (DNA): TGTGCCAGCTCACCCGCGACTGAAAAGAAGGGGACTAATGAGCAGTTCTTC.

The V call is TRBV12-3 or TRBV12-4, the J call TRBJ1-2; D gene ambiguous. The CDR3 is 11 amino acids. V lost 4 bases and J lost 6, with 6 bases in between. This CDR3 reads CASSSRDGYTF. The CDR3 DNA reads TGTGCCAGCAGTTCTAGAGATGGCTACACCTTC.

The CDR3 is CASSIEGASYNEQFF. The CDR3 bases are TGTGCCAGTAGTATAGAGGGGGCCTCCTACAATGAGCAGTTCTTC. This chain joins TRBV19 and TRBJ2-1; a possible D gene is TRBD1 (6 bases). Germline lookup yields CDR1 LNHDA and CDR2 SQIVND (reference sequence). This CDR3 comprises 15 residues. Between the trimmed V and J ends, which lost 0 bases and 0 bases, there was a span of 6 bases.

The J gene is TRBJ1-6, the V gene TRBV27; maybe TRBD1 (5 bases). The CDR3 consists of 18 residues. Germline CDR1 reads MNHEY; CDR2 reads SMNVEV (reference sequence). Trimming pared 5 bases from V and 1 base from J, leaving 18 bases between. CDR3 in amino acids: CASSVVGQGISYNSPLHF. In nucleotides, the CDR3 is TGTGCCAGCAGTGTCGTCGGCCAGGGAATATCCTATAATTCACCCCTCCACTTT.

The V call is TRBV10-2, the J call TRBJ2-3; D remains ambiguous. The germline V gene encodes CDR1 WSHSY and CDR2 SAAADI. V lost 8 bases and J lost 0, with 12 bases in between. This CDR3 comprises 14 residues. DNA for the CDR3: TGCGCCAGCCTTGGCAGATATAGCACAGATACGCAGTATTTT. Translation: CASLGRYSTDTQYF.

The chain joins TRBV27 to TRBJ1-5, with a weak D call TRBD1 (6 bases). Trimming removed 0 bases from V and 4 bases from J, with 10 bases in between. Germline V gene data show CDR1 as MNHEY and CDR2 as SMNVEV (reference sequence). The CDR3 runs to 15 residues. The DNA for the CDR3 is TGTGCCAGCAGTTTATCGAACAGGGATAATCAGCCCCAGCATTTT. Its protein product is CASSLSNRDNQPQHF.

The gene calls are TRBV5-6 and TRBJ1-1; TRBD1 aligns across 11 bases. CDR3 length: 16 amino acids. Germline V gene data show CDR1 as SGHDT and CDR2 as YYEEEE. Trimming removed 4 bases from V and 1 base from J; junction bases left unmatched: 6. The CDR3: CASSKGTGGRNTEAFF. The DNA of the CDR3 is TGTGCCAGCAGCAAAGGGACAGGGGGTAGGAACACTGAAGCTTTCTTT.

The V and J genes are TRBV12-3 or TRBV12-4 and TRBJ2-7; 8 bases map to TRBD2. The CDR3 consists of 13 residues. With 1 base clipped from V and 7 bases from J, the junction kept 3 bases outside the gene matches. The CDR3 sequence is CASSLVRGGEQYF. The CDR3 DNA reads TGTGCCAGCAGTTTAGTACGGGGGGGGGAGCAGTACTTC.

The chain carries TRBV9 and TRBJ2-1; D remains unclear. V gave up 4 bases and J gave up 4 bases, with 9 bases separating them. The CDR3 loop spans 13 amino acids. Germline V gives CDR1 SGDLS, CDR2 YYNGEE. This CDR3 is CASSSLSYNEQFF. CDR3 in DNA: TGTGCCAGCAGCTCCCTTTCTTACAATGAGCAGTTCTTC.

The chain recombines TRBV5-6 with TRBJ2-3, with TRBD2 matching 10 bases. In germline, CDR1 is SGHDT, CDR2 YYEEEE. There are 15 residues in the CDR3. With V trimmed by 1 base and J by 6 bases, 5 bases remained unmatched. CDR3 in amino acids: CASSLFSSGGDTQYF. For the CDR3, the DNA is TGTGCCAGCAGCTTGTTCAGTAGCGGGGGGGATACGCAGTATTTT.

The chain combines TRBV19 with TRBJ2-2, with D possibly being TRBD2 (6 bases). The germline gives CDR1 LNHDA, CDR2 SQIVND (reference sequence). The CDR3 is 14 amino acids. V lost 6 bases, J lost 1 base, and 9 bases lay in between. The CDR3 nucleotides are TGTGCCAGTAGGGAGGGGAAGAACACCGGGGAGCTGTTTTTT. This sequence encodes CASREGKNTGELFF.

The chain employs TRBV11-2 and TRBJ2-1; 11 nucleotides align to TRBD2. Germline CDR1 reads SGHAT; CDR2 reads FQNNGV. This CDR3 spans 18 amino acids. Germline trimming cut 0 bases from V and 4 bases from J; bases unmatched to any gene: 8. The CDR3 protein is CASSLEGLAGGLYNEQFF. CDR3 coding DNA: TGTGCCAGCAGCTTAGAGGGGCTAGCGGGGGGACTTTACAATGAGCAGTTCTTC.

The genes are TRBV3-1 (or the pseudogene TRBV3-2) and TRBJ1-2, with TRBD1 matching over 7 bases. The germline V gene encodes CDR1 LGHDT and CDR2 YNNKEL (reference sequence). The CDR3 extends over 14 amino acids. Trimming at V came to 4 bases and at J to 5 bases, leaving 7 bases not matched to a gene. Here the CDR3 reads CASSLPGQSYGYTF. The CDR3 bases are TGTGCCAGCAGCCTTCCGGGACAGTCGTATGGCTACACCTTC.

This chain uses TRBV7-2 with TRBJ1-2, with TRBD1 matching over 7 bases. The CDR3 contains 15 residues. Trimming cost V 2 bases and J 4 bases; bases outside gene matches: 7. From germline, CDR1 is SGHTA and CDR2 FQGNSA. The CDR3 reads CASSLPGQPPYGYTF. The DNA for the CDR3 is TGTGCCAGCAGCTTACCGGGACAGCCACCCTATGGCTACACCTTC.

The chain recombines TRBV12-3 or TRBV12-4 with TRBJ2-5; no firm D call. V was trimmed by 6 bases and J by 4 bases, leaving 9 bases between them. The CDR3 spans 12 residues. The CDR3, as DNA: TGTGCCAGCAGGACATCAACAGAGACCCAGTACTTC. Its protein is CASRTSTETQYF.

This clone was observed a single time. The V gene is TRBV29-1, the J gene TRBJ2-1, with 7 bases matching TRBD1. The CDR3 is made up of 15 amino acids. The junction had 5 bases not matched to a gene; V was cut back by 3 bases and J by 0 bases. Germline-derived CDR1 and CDR2 are SQVTM and ANQGSEA. CDR3 in amino acids: CSVDTGASSYNEQFF. The CDR3 DNA is TGCAGCGTTGACACAGGGGCGAGCTCCTACAATGAGCAGTTCTTC.